Shown below are 18 T cell receptor beta chains from a single sample sequenced in a study of T cells in Graves' hyperthyroidism and ophthalmopathy. There were TCR beta CDR3 regions amplified from RNA transcripts. Initially, a first-round RT-PCR of the TCR CDR3 employed the HTBI primer set. Via MiXCR, TCRdb re-called the multiplex PCR reads, giving one row per CDR3 protein. The sample contains about 200,000 distinct CDR3 sequences, around a sixth of which appear only once. Material: blood. The receptor source for this set is a woman between 45 and 60 years old with Graves' hyperthyroidism.

In its sample, this clonotype was seen many times. The rearrangement uses TRBV13 and TRBJ2-3; 14 bases fit TRBD2. With 5 bases clipped from V and 3 bases from J, the junction kept 1 base outside the gene matches. Germline loops: CDR1 PRHDT, CDR2 FYEKMQ (reference sequence). The CDR3 extends over 15 amino acids. The CDR3 loop reads CASSRTSGRTDTQYF. CDR3 coding DNA: TGTGCCAGCAGCCGGACTAGCGGGAGGACAGATACGCAGTATTTT.

This clonotype has ten or more counts. The chain combines TRBV3-1 with TRBJ1-1; no definite D call. The CDR3 spans 15 residues. Trimming left V 0 bases short and J 1 base short, with 9 bases between. Germline V gene data show CDR1 as LGHDT and CDR2 as YNNKEL (reference sequence). CDR3 sequence reads: CASSQDWVENTEAFF. CDR3 DNA sequence: TGTGCCAGCAGCCAAGACTGGGTAGAGAACACTGAAGCTTTCTTT.

J is TRBJ2-1 and V is TRBV7-9, with 9 bases lining up with TRBD2. This CDR3 comprises 16 residues. The germline V gene has CDR1 SEHNR and CDR2 FQNEAQ (reference sequence). The V segment lost 6 bases and the J segment 0 bases; nucleotides outside the gene matches: 6. The CDR3 spells CASRPSGLASYNEQFF. CDR3 nucleotide sequence: TGTGCCAGCAGGCCATCGGGACTAGCCTCCTACAATGAGCAGTTCTTC.

V usage is TRBV7-2 and J usage is TRBJ2-6; D is unresolved. The CDR3 is 13 residues long. Trimming shortened V by 7 bases and J by 2 bases, and 6 bases separated the two germline ends. CDR1 SGHTA and CDR2 FQGNSA come from the germline V gene. The CDR3 reads CASNSPGANVLTF. CDR3 bases: TGTGCCAGCAACAGCCCTGGGGCCAACGTCCTGACTTTC.

The table lists this clonotype with many counts. The V gene is TRBV24-1, the J gene TRBJ2-5; D gene uncertain. The CDR3 sequence is 12 residues long. Trimming cost V 7 bases and J 0 bases, with 5 bases left between them. In germline, CDR1 is KGHDR, CDR2 SFDVKD. The CDR3 DNA sequence: TGTGCCACCAGCCGGAACCAAGAGACCCAGTACTTC. This translates into CATSRNQETQYF.

The chain uses TRBV10-3 and TRBJ2-1; TRBD1 aligns across 7 bases. The V and J ends lost 3 bases and 4 bases, in that order; junction bases with no gene match: 3. Germline V gene sequence: CDR1 ENHRY, CDR2 SYGVKD. This CDR3 has 14 residues. The CDR3 spells CAISELGQYNEQFF. CDR3 coding DNA: TGTGCCATCAGTGAATTGGGACAGTACAATGAGCAGTTCTTC.

In its sample, this clonotype was seen many times. V usage is TRBV3-1 and J usage is TRBJ2-7, with 13 bases aligning to TRBD2. Germline assignment: CDR1 LGHDT and CDR2 YNNKEL (reference sequence). The CDR3 is made up of 15 amino acids. Trimming cost V 2 bases and J 4 bases; bases outside gene matches: 2. Written as DNA, the CDR3 is TGTGCCAGCAGCCAAAGGACTAGCGGGAGTTACGAGCAGTACTTC. Translation gives CASSQRTSGSYEQYF.

Many counts were recorded for this clonotype. The V and J genes are TRBV7-2 and TRBJ2-7; D is ambiguous. The CDR3 covers 14 residues. Trimming removed 1 base from V and 2 bases from J, with 9 bases in between. Per germline, CDR1 SGHTA and CDR2 FQGNSA. The CDR3 DNA reads as TGTGCCAGCAGCTTAGAGCTAGGGACCTACGAGCAGTACTTC. As protein: CASSLELGTYEQYF.

This clonotype appeared a few times. The chain links TRBV6-1 to TRBJ1-5, with D possibly being TRBD1 (5 bases). Germline V gene sequence: CDR1 MNHNS, CDR2 SASEGT. This CDR3 comprises 17 residues. The V end was cut by 2 bases, the J end by 5 bases, with 19 bases between. CDR3: CASSENWGSLGDQPQHF. CDR3 DNA sequence: TGTGCCAGCAGTGAAAATTGGGGCTCACTGGGCGATCAGCCCCAGCATTTT.

Worth noting for this clonotype: A much larger clone lies a single base off, so this may be a read error. Since the CDR3 does not end with the conserved phenylalanine or tryptophan, this likely comes from a read error. The genes are TRBV27 and TRBJ1-6; D not resolved. Germline loops: CDR1 MNHEY, CDR2 SMNVEV (reference sequence). Trimming took 6 bases from V and 4 from J, leaving 13 bases between them. The length of the CDR3 is 15 residues. The CDR3 spells CASRSTETYNSPLHL. The CDR3 coding sequence is TGTGCCAGCAGATCGACCGAAACGTATAATTCACCCCTCCACCTT.

In its sample, this clonotype was seen many times. The chain is built from TRBV10-3 and TRBJ2-7, with D possibly called TRBD1 or TRBD2 (6 bases each). V dropped 10 bases and J dropped 2 bases, with 12 bases sitting between them. This CDR3 contains 12 residues. The germline V gene encodes CDR1 ENHRY and CDR2 SYGVKD. Here the CDR3 DNA reads TGTGCCACCCGGGGGCAACCCTACGAGCAGTACTTC. As protein: CATRGQPYEQYF.

This clonotype was picked up many times. The V and J genes are TRBV3-1 and TRBJ1-2; 8 nucleotides align to TRBD1. Germline-derived CDR1 and CDR2 are LGHDT and YNNKEL (reference sequence). The CDR3 runs 13 residues. The trim removed 7 bases at V and 4 bases at J, leaving 5 bases unmatched. Written as DNA, the CDR3 is TGTGCCAGCAAACAGGGGGTTGGCTATGGCTACACCTTC. Protein: CASKQGVGYGYTF. The full variable domain, in which reference TRBV3-1 and TRBJ1-2 provide the parts outside the CDR3, is DTAVSQTPKYLVTQMGNDKSIKCEQNLGHDTMYWYKQDSKKFLKIMFSYNNKELIINETVPNRFSPKSPDKAHLNLHINSLELGDSAVYFCASKQGVGYGYTFGSGTRLTVV.

This chain links TRBV3-1 with TRBJ2-7, with D tentatively TRBD1 or TRBD2 (5 bases each). V dropped 0 bases and J dropped 5 bases, with 11 bases sitting between them. Germline-derived CDR1 and CDR2 are LGHDT and YNNKEL (reference sequence). The CDR3 covers 14 residues. CDR3 region: CASSQEGTSNEQYF. The CDR3 DNA follows: TGTGCCAGCAGCCAAGAGGGGACGAGTAACGAGCAGTACTTC.

Ten or more counts support this clonotype. The genes are TRBV5-1 and TRBJ2-3; tentatively, D is TRBD1 (6 bases). The CDR3 contains 14 residues. V lost 4 bases, J lost 0 bases, and 9 bases lay in between. Germline CDR1 reads SGHRS; CDR2 reads YFSETQ. CDR3 nucleotides: TGCGCCAGCAGCCTCAGGGGAAGCACAGATACGCAGTATTTT. Translation: CASSLRGSTDTQYF.

This clonotype was found many times. V gene TRBV20-1 combines with J gene TRBJ2-1, with 9 bases fitting TRBD1. This CDR3 comprises 14 residues. Germline trimming cut 3 bases from V and 4 bases from J; bases unmatched to any gene: 4. Germline assignment: CDR1 DFQATT and CDR2 SNEGSKA (reference sequence). CDR3 loop: CSASGTGRYNEQFF. CDR3 DNA sequence: TGCAGTGCTAGTGGGACAGGGAGGTACAATGAGCAGTTCTTC.

The J gene is TRBJ2-7, the V gene TRBV5-1; D perhaps matches TRBD1 (5 bases). The CDR3 is made up of 12 amino acids. Germline lookup yields CDR1 SGHRS and CDR2 YFSETQ. V gave up 3 bases and J gave up 2 bases, with 6 bases separating them. CDR3 nucleotide sequence: TGCGCCAGCAGCTCGACAGCCTACGAGCAGTACTTC. Translation gives CASSSTAYEQYF.

This clonotype was seen repeatedly, ten times or more. The rearrangement links TRBV12-3 or TRBV12-4 to TRBJ2-3, with 8 bases aligning to TRBD2. This CDR3 comprises 15 residues. V lost 5 bases and J lost 6; bases outside the gene matches: 10. CDR3: CASSAHAPGGDTQYF. CDR3 coding DNA: TGTGCCAGCAGTGCGCACGCTCCGGGGGGGGATACGCAGTATTTT.

This clonotype was counted many times. The chain is built from TRBV3-1 and TRBJ2-7; D may be TRBD1 (5 bases). Per the germline V gene, CDR1 is LGHDT and CDR2 is YNNKEL (reference sequence). This CDR3 spans 13 amino acids. Trimming took 4 bases from V and 6 from J, leaving 13 bases between them. CDR3 in DNA: TGTGCCAGCAGCCGAAGGGGCCCCTTCGAGCAGTACTTC. Translation gives CASSRRGPFEQYF.